These 19 T cell receptor beta chains share one sample of origin, sequenced in a study of T cells in localized non-small cell lung cancer. The protocol was immunoSEQ multiplex PCR, while the TCRdb copy is restricted to in-frame clones and leaves out a portion. The sample gives 70,000 to 95,000 clones, approximately 91% of which show up once; approximately 4% is in the top ten. The source was PBMCs, collected before any cancer treatment. The receptors originated from a woman aged 40-70 years with stage II squamous cell lung carcinoma.

The genes are TRBV28 and TRBJ2-3; TRBD2 might be the D (6 bases). CDR1 and CDR2 from the germline V gene are MDHEN and SYDVKM. Trimming left V 3 bases short and J 3 bases short, with 13 bases between. The CDR3 is 15 amino acids. For the CDR3, the DNA is TGTGCCAGCAGTTTGGAGGGGCCTAGAACAGATACGCAGTATTTT. This sequence encodes CASSLEGPRTDTQYF. The full variable domain, rest sourced from reference TRBV28 and TRBJ2-3, is DVKVTQSSRYLVKRTGEKVFLECVQDMDHENMFWYRQDPGLGLRLIYFSYDVKMKEKGDIPEGYSVSREKKERFSLILESASTNQTSMYLCASSLEGPRTDTQYFGPGTRLTVL.

The chain couples TRBV28 to TRBJ1-1, with no clear D. CDR3 size: 13 residues. V was shortened by 10 bases and J by 1 base, with 13 bases between the two germline ends. CDR1 and CDR2 (germline): MDHEN, SYDVKM. The CDR3 is CATPTASNTEAFF. The DNA of the CDR3 is TGTGCCACCCCGACCGCTTCGAACACTGAAGCTTTCTTT.

This clone was seen a single time. The V gene is TRBV6-1, the J gene TRBJ2-3; D unresolved. This CDR3 is 15 amino acids long. V lost 6 bases, J lost 3 bases, and 16 bases lay in between. Germline CDR1 MNHNS, CDR2 SASEGT. CDR3 protein: CASRTRLGNTDTQYF. CDR3 nucleotide sequence: TGTGCCAGCAGGACCCGATTAGGGAATACAGATACGCAGTATTTT.

V and J are TRBV18 and TRBJ1-4; TRBD1 agrees at 8 bases. The CDR3 totals 16 residues. The germline V gene encodes CDR1 KGHSH and CDR2 LQKENI. J lost 8 bases, V lost 5 bases, and 13 bases had no gene match. Here the CDR3 reads CASSATRQGLGEKLFF. CDR3 nucleotide sequence: TGTGCCAGCTCAGCCACTCGACAGGGGCTCGGGGAAAAACTGTTTTTT. Filled out from reference TRBV18 and TRBJ1-4, the complete variable domain reads NAGVMQNPRHLVRRRGQEARLRCSPMKGHSHVYWYRQLPEEGLKFMVYLQKENIIDESGMPKERFSAEFPKEGPSILRIQQVVRGDSAAYFCASSATRQGLGEKLFFGSGTQLSVL.

This chain connects TRBV6-1 to TRBJ1-2; tentative D call: TRBD1 (5 bases). In germline, CDR1 is MNHNS, CDR2 SASEGT. CDR3 size: 11 residues. Trimming left V 6 bases short and J 8 bases short, with 10 bases between. The CDR3 sequence: CASSVGVGYTF. CDR3 DNA sequence: TGTGCCAGCAGCGTAGGGGTCGGCTACACCTTC.

This chain links TRBV6-5 with TRBJ1-5; D possibly corresponds to TRBD1 (5 bases). The ends were cut back, 6 bases at V and 2 bases at J, with 14 bases in the middle. The V gene's germline CDR1 is MNHEY and CDR2 SVGAGI. This CDR3 is built from 15 residues. The chain's CDR3 is CASSAGRGGNQPQHF. CDR3 bases: TGTGCCAGCAGCGCAGGGAGGGGTGGCAATCAGCCCCAGCATTTT.

This clone appeared once. This chain links TRBV27 with TRBJ1-2, with TRBD1 matching over 10 bases. V shed 1 base and J 10 bases; nucleotides not matched to a gene: 9. Germline-derived CDR1 and CDR2 are MNHEY and SMNVEV (reference sequence). CDR3 length: 15 residues. CDR3 loop: CASSLFGTGEDDYTF. The CDR3 coding sequence is TGTGCCAGCAGTTTATTTGGGACAGGGGAGGATGACTACACCTTC.

The rearrangement joins TRBV27 to TRBJ1-1; 7 positions agree with TRBD1. Germline assignment: CDR1 MNHEY and CDR2 SMNVEV (reference sequence). Trimming removed 3 bases from V and 1 base from J; junction bases left unmatched: 8. The CDR3 runs 16 residues. The CDR3 is CASSFRGASQNTEAFF. The DNA for the CDR3 is TGTGCCAGCAGTTTCAGGGGGGCTTCTCAGAACACTGAAGCTTTCTTT.

The chain is built from TRBV5-5 and TRBJ1-1; D not resolved. The CDR3 has 13 amino acids. Germline CDR1 SGHKS, CDR2 YYEKEE (reference sequence). The germline V and J ends were trimmed by 4 bases and 1 base, with 8 bases remaining between them. The CDR3 nucleotides read TGTGCCAGCAGCCCCTGGACGAACACTGAAGCTTTCTTT. Translating gives CASSPWTNTEAFF.

This clone is medium-sized in the sample. This chain joins TRBV7-2 and TRBJ1-6, with D unresolved. This CDR3 comprises 17 residues. CDR1 is SGHTA and CDR2 is FQGNSA in the germline V gene. Trimming cost V 5 bases and J 2 bases, with 16 bases left between them. The CDR3 DNA follows: TGTGCCAGCAGCCCCCGGGGAAGGGCAACCTATAATTCACCCCTCCACTTT. This translates into CASSPRGRATYNSPLHF.

The chain combines TRBV7-9 with TRBJ1-4; the D gene is possibly TRBD1 (6 bases). The CDR3 contains 15 residues. With 4 bases removed from V and 4 bases from J, the gap between germline ends came to 13 bases. Germline lookup yields CDR1 SEHNR and CDR2 FQNEAQ (reference sequence). In DNA, the CDR3 is TGTGCCAGCAGCTCCCTACAGGGCCTTAATGAAAAACTGTTTTTT. This codes for CASSSLQGLNEKLFF.

The J gene is TRBJ1-5, the V gene TRBV5-8; no definite D call. The CDR3 has 14 amino acids. Germline CDR1 reads SGHTS; CDR2 reads YDEGEE. Trimming took 2 bases from V and 4 from J, leaving 10 bases between them. As DNA, the CDR3 is TGTGCCAGCAGCTTAAACAGCCAGAATCAGCCCCAGCATTTT. Amino acids: CASSLNSQNQPQHF.

This sequence joins TRBV6-6 and TRBJ2-7, with unresolved D. V lost 6 bases to trimming and J lost 3 bases, with 12 bases between them. Germline V CDR1 and CDR2: MNHNY, SVGAGI (reference sequence). The CDR3 has 13 residues. The CDR3 nucleotides read TGTGCCAGCAGCTCCACGGCAGGCTACGAGCAGTACTTC. Translated, it gives CASSSTAGYEQYF.

The rearrangement links TRBV27 to TRBJ1-5; no definite D call. Germline V gene lookup returns CDR1 MNHEY and CDR2 SMNVEV (reference sequence). Trimming took off 6 bases at V and 1 base at J, with 10 bases between the two ends. CDR3 length: 14 amino acids. CDR3 in DNA: TGTGCCAGCAGGCCCGGGCAGAGCAATCAGCCCCAGCATTTT. Translated: CASRPGQSNQPQHF.

The CDR3: CSAHDSKQYF. The CDR3 bases are TGCAGTGCCCATGACAGCAAGCAGTACTTC. The chain carries TRBV20-1 and TRBJ2-7, with D perhaps TRBD1 (5 bases). This CDR3 region has 10 residues. Trimming pared 6 bases from V and 8 bases from J, leaving 11 bases between. CDR1 DFQATT and CDR2 SNEGSKA come from the germline V gene (reference sequence).

V and J are TRBV6-1 and TRBJ1-2, with a tentative D call TRBD1 (5 bases). V lost 6 bases, J lost 2 bases, and 10 bases lay in between. Germline loops: CDR1 MNHNS, CDR2 SASEGT. The CDR3 contains 13 residues. In DNA form, the CDR3 reads TGTGCCAGCAGCCCGGGACGGAACTATGGCTACACCTTC. It is translated as CASSPGRNYGYTF.

The V gene is TRBV5-1, the J gene TRBJ1-2, with 9 bases matching TRBD1. The trim removed 2 bases at V and 1 base at J, leaving 3 bases unmatched. The CDR3 length is 15 residues. Germline V gene lookup returns CDR1 SGHRS and CDR2 YFSETQ. In DNA, the CDR3 is TGCGCCAGCAGCTTTACAGGGGGCGGTAACTATGGCTACACCTTC. Residues: CASSFTGGGNYGYTF.

V and J are TRBV5-4 and TRBJ2-2, with TRBD2 matching over 14 bases. Germline V gene lookup returns CDR1 SGHNT and CDR2 YYREEE (reference sequence). This CDR3 spans 16 amino acids. J was trimmed by 5 bases and V by 2 bases; bases with no gene match: 2. The CDR3 DNA reads TGTGCCAGCAGCTTCGGACTAGCGGGAGGTACCGGGGAGCTGTTTTTT. It translates to CASSFGLAGGTGELFF.

In its sample, this clone was seen a few times. V gene TRBV6-1 combines with J gene TRBJ1-5; tentative D call: TRBD1 (6 bases). The CDR3 is 12 residues long. Germline V gene data show CDR1 as MNHNS and CDR2 as SASEGT. CDR3 amino acids: CATNRGNQPQHF. The DNA for the CDR3 is TGTGCGACCAACAGGGGCAATCAGCCCCAGCATTTT.